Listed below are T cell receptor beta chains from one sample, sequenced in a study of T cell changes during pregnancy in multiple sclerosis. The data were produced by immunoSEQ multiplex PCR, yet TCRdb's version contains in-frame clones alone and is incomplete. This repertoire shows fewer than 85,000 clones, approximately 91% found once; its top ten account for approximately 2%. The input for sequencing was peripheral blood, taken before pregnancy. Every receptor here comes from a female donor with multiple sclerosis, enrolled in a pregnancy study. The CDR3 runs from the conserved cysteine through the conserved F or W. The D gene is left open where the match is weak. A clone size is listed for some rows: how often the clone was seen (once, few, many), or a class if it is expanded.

CDR3: CASFRYGYTF; DNA: TGTGCCAGCTTTCGTTATGGCTACACCTTC; V: TRBV6-5; D: NA; J: TRBJ1-2; length: 10; size: NA
CDR3: CASSLDPAGKGHF; DNA: TGCGCCAGCAGCTTGGACCCCGCGGGGAAGGGCCACTTT; V: TRBV5-1; D: NA; J: TRBJ1-6; length: 13; size: NA
CDR3: CASSQRTGEENEKLFF; DNA: TGTGCCAGCAGCCAAAGGACAGGGGAAGAGAATGAAAAACTGTTTTTT; V: TRBV14; D: TRBD1; J: TRBJ1-4; length: 16; size: NA
CDR3: CASSLDPDRASYEQYF; DNA: TGCGCCAGCAGCTTGGATCCGGACAGGGCCTCCTACGAGCAGTACTTC; V: TRBV5-1; D: TRBD1; J: TRBJ2-7; length: 16; size: NA
CDR3: CASSPRQGAYGYTF; DNA: TGTGCCAGCAGCCCAAGGCAGGGGGCGTATGGCTACACCTTC; V: TRBV7-9; D: TRBD1; J: TRBJ1-2; length: 14; size: NA
CDR3: CASSELAGEPDTQYF; DNA: TGCGCCAGCAGTGAGCTAGCGGGGGAGCCAGATACGCAGTATTTT; V: TRBV10-1; D: TRBD2; J: TRBJ2-3; length: 15; size: NA
CDR3: CASSPDMNTEAFF; DNA: TGTGCCAGCAGCCCCGACATGAACACTGAAGCTTTCTTT; V: TRBV11-3; D: NA; J: TRBJ1-1; length: 13; size: NA
CDR3: CASRRGALVNTEAFF; DNA: TGTGCCAGCAGGCGCGGGGCGTTAGTGAACACTGAAGCTTTCTTT; V: TRBV7-2; D: NA; J: TRBJ1-1; length: 15; size: NA
CDR3: CASSLEDRVESPLHF; DNA: TGTGCCAGCAGCCTAGAGGACAGGGTTGAGTCACCCCTCCACTTT; V: TRBV7-9; D: TRBD1; J: TRBJ1-6; length: 15; size: NA
CDR3: CASSYRGQGGEQYF; DNA: TGTGCCAGCAGTTACCGGGGACAGGGAGGAGAGCAGTACTTC; V: TRBV6-6; D: TRBD1; J: TRBJ2-7; length: 14; size: NA
CDR3: CASSLGPFVGQGHGYTF; DNA: TGCGCCAGCAGCTTGGGCCCCTTCGTGGGACAGGGGCATGGCTACACCTTC; V: TRBV5-1; D: TRBD1; J: TRBJ1-2; length: 17; size: NA
CDR3: CASSSRQGSMAEAFF; DNA: TGTGCCAGCAGCTCCCGACAGGGAAGTATGGCTGAAGCTTTCTTT; V: TRBV4-2; D: TRBD1; J: TRBJ1-1; length: 15; size: NA
CDR3: CASSSRNERFYGYTF; DNA: TGTGCCAGCAGCTCCCGAAACGAGCGCTTCTATGGCTACACCTTC; V: TRBV7-2; D: NA; J: TRBJ1-2; length: 15; size: NA
CDR3: CSVHETGVEQYF; DNA: TGCAGCGTCCATGAAACAGGGGTCGAGCAGTACTTC; V: TRBV29-1; D: TRBD1; J: TRBJ2-7; length: 12; size: NA
CDR3: CASSLRGSNEQFF; DNA: TGTGCCAGCAGCTTACGGGGATCCAATGAGCAGTTCTTC; V: TRBV7-3; D: NA; J: TRBJ2-1; length: 13; size: NA
CDR3: CASSRDRGSVPDEKLFF; DNA: TGTGCCAGTAGTAGGGACAGGGGCTCCGTCCCGGATGAAAAACTGTTTTTT; V: TRBV27; D: TRBD1; J: TRBJ1-4; length: 17; size: NA
CDR3: CASSGQGGTEAFF; DNA: TGCGCCAGCAGCGGACAGGGGGGCACTGAAGCTTTCTTT; V: TRBV5-1; D: TRBD1; J: TRBJ1-1; length: 13; size: NA
CDR3: CASSRSGTGGEKLFF; DNA: TGTGCCAGCAGTCGATCCGGGACAGGCGGGGAAAAACTGTTTTTT; V: TRBV5-4; D: TRBD1; J: TRBJ1-4; length: 15; size: once
CDR3: CASSQKPTSGGATYEQYF; DNA: TGCGCCAGCAGCCAAAAGCCCACTAGCGGGGGGGCCACCTACGAGCAGTACTTC; V: TRBV4-3; D: TRBD2; J: TRBJ2-7; length: 18; size: NA
CDR3: CASRTALYSNQPQHF; DNA: TGTGCCAGCAGGACAGCCCTGTATAGCAATCAGCCCCAGCATTTT; V: TRBV27; D: NA; J: TRBJ1-5; length: 15; size: NA
CDR3: CASSDPESTGTYYNEQFF; DNA: TGTGCCAGTAGTGATCCGGAATCGACAGGGACCTACTACAATGAGCAGTTCTTC; V: TRBV19; D: TRBD1; J: TRBJ2-1; length: 18; size: NA
CDR3: CASSPRTGEETQYF; DNA: TGCGCCAGCAGCCCGCGGACAGGGGAAGAGACCCAGTACTTC; V: TRBV5-1; D: TRBD1; J: TRBJ2-5; length: 14; size: NA
CDR3: CASSQPSRGPAYEQYF; DNA: TGTGCCAGCAGCCAGCCCTCAAGGGGGCCCGCCTACGAGCAGTACTTC; V: TRBV7-9; D: TRBD1; J: TRBJ2-7; length: 16; size: few
CDR3: CAISAGQGLQDEQYF; DNA: TGTGCCATCAGTGCGGGACAGGGACTTCAAGACGAGCAGTACTTC; V: TRBV10-3; D: TRBD1; J: TRBJ2-7; length: 15; size: NA
CDR3: CASSITADYEQYF; DNA: TGTGCCAGTAGTATCACAGCGGACTACGAGCAGTACTTC; V: TRBV19; D: NA; J: TRBJ2-7; length: 13; size: NA
CDR3: CASRTGESSPLHF; DNA: TGTGCCAGTAGGACAGGGGAAAGTTCACCCCTCCACTTT; V: TRBV19; D: TRBD1; J: TRBJ1-6; length: 13; size: NA
CDR3: CASSEALRGASGNEQFF; DNA: TGTGCCAGCAGTGAAGCGCTTCGGGGGGCCAGCGGCAATGAGCAGTTCTTC; V: TRBV2; D: NA; J: TRBJ2-1; length: 17; size: NA
CDR3: CASSLTSRETQYF; DNA: TGTGCCAGCAGCCTAACGTCTCGGGAGACCCAGTACTTC; V: TRBV7-6; D: NA; J: TRBJ2-5; length: 13; size: once
CDR3: CASSSGGAGFVTQYF; DNA: TGTGCCAGCAGTTCCGGAGGAGCTGGGTTTGTGACCCAGTACTTC; V: TRBV27; D: NA; J: TRBJ2-5; length: 15; size: NA
CDR3: CASSARGRGTEAFF; DNA: TGTGCCAGCAGCGCGAGGGGGCGTGGCACTGAAGCTTTCTTT; V: TRBV13; D: TRBD1; J: TRBJ1-1; length: 14; size: NA
CDR3: CASSLGGALHNEQFF; DNA: TGTGCCAGCAGCTTAGGTGGGGCCCTCCACAATGAGCAGTTCTTC; V: TRBV5-4; D: NA; J: TRBJ2-1; length: 15; size: NA
CDR3: CASTIRGGPYNEQFF; DNA: TGTGCCAGCACAATCAGGGGAGGGCCCTACAATGAGCAGTTCTTC; V: TRBV6-5; D: NA; J: TRBJ2-1; length: 15; size: NA
CDR3: CASRSGQAYEQYF; DNA: TGTGCCAGCAGATCGGGACAGGCCTACGAGCAGTACTTC; V: TRBV28; D: TRBD1; J: TRBJ2-7; length: 13; size: NA
CDR3: CASSPPRNTEAFF; DNA: TGCGCCAGCAGCCCCCCCCGGAACACTGAAGCTTTCTTT; V: TRBV5-1; D: NA; J: TRBJ1-1; length: 13; size: NA
CDR3: CAWSAATGESSPLHF; DNA: TGTGCCTGGAGTGCTGCGACAGGGGAATCTTCACCCCTCCACTTT; V: TRBV30; D: TRBD1; J: TRBJ1-6; length: 15; size: NA
CDR3: CASSPPLATEAFF; DNA: TGTGCCAGCTCACCACCCCTCGCGACTGAAGCTTTCTTT; V: TRBV18; D: NA; J: TRBJ1-1; length: 13; size: NA
CDR3: CASSSSAVTYEQYF; DNA: TGTGCCAGCAGCTCCTCGGCGGTTACCTACGAGCAGTACTTC; V: TRBV7-9; D: NA; J: TRBJ2-7; length: 14; size: NA
CDR3: CASGSLTEANYGYTF; DNA: TGTGCCAGCGGATCCCTCACCGAGGCTAACTATGGCTACACCTTC; V: TRBV19; D: NA; J: TRBJ1-2; length: 15; size: NA
CDR3: CASTPTPRDTQYF; DNA: TGTGCCAGCACCCCAACCCCCCGGGATACGCAGTATTTT; V: TRBV2; D: NA; J: TRBJ2-3; length: 13; size: NA
CDR3: CASSSGGRKTQYF; DNA: TGTGCCAGCAGTAGCGGGGGGAGGAAGACCCAGTACTTC; V: TRBV28; D: TRBD2; J: TRBJ2-5; length: 13; size: NA
CDR3: CAVGGGKSYNEQFF; DNA: TGTGCAGTAGGGGGGGGTAAGTCCTACAATGAGCAGTTCTTC; V: TRBV12-2; D: NA; J: TRBJ2-1; length: 14; size: NA
CDR3: CASSLPYF; DNA: TGTGCCAGCAGCCTACCTTACTTC; V: TRBV7-9; D: NA; J: TRBJ2-7; length: 8; size: NA
CDR3: CASSPQGTGNYGYTF; DNA: TGTGCCAGCTCACCACAGGGGACAGGGAACTATGGCTACACCTTC; V: TRBV18; D: TRBD1; J: TRBJ1-2; length: 15; size: NA
CDR3: CASSLERGTDTQYF; DNA: TGCGCCAGCAGCCTCGAACGGGGCACAGATACGCAGTATTTT; V: TRBV4-3; D: NA; J: TRBJ2-3; length: 14; size: NA
CDR3: CASSLAGTSGYEQYF; DNA: TGTGCCAGCAGCTTAGCGGGGACTAGCGGCTACGAGCAGTACTTC; V: TRBV7-2; D: TRBD2; J: TRBJ2-7; length: 15; size: NA